These T cell receptor beta chains were read from a single sample in a study of long-term antiretroviral therapy in people with HIV. Sequencing was performed with immunoSEQ multiplex PCR; in TCRdb, only in-frame clones are kept and a portion is missing. The sample has approximately 30,000 clones; under 85% are singletons. Sequenced here: unsorted PBMCs, sampled 3 years after starting antiretroviral therapy. The receptor source for this set is a man aged 40-50 years with HIV. Each CDR3 is given with its conserved first and last residue. A D gene is named only where the DNA matches it firmly. Clone size is given for some rows only: seen once, a few or many times, or a class if the clone is expanded.

j_gene: TRBJ1-2
d_gene: -
abundance: -
v_gene: TRBV5-6
CDR3aa: CASSRGTAYFSF
CDR3nt: TGTGCCAGCAGCCGGGGGACCGCCTATTTTTCCTTC

j_gene: TRBJ1-1
d_gene: -
abundance: -
v_gene: TRBV6-4
CDR3aa: CASRSTSGTEAFF
CDR3nt: TGTGCCAGCAGATCGACGAGCGGCACTGAAGCTTTCTTT

j_gene: TRBJ1-2
d_gene: -
abundance: -
v_gene: TRBV30
CDR3aa: CAWSPPGDLNGYTF
CDR3nt: TGTGCCTGGAGTCCCCCCGGGGATCTGAATGGCTACACCTTC

j_gene: TRBJ2-3
d_gene: TRBD2
abundance: once
v_gene: TRBV9
CDR3aa: CASSLGLDWRFGQYF
CDR3nt: TGTGCCAGCAGCCTAGGACTAGACTGGAGATTTGGGCAGTATTTT

j_gene: TRBJ2-1
d_gene: TRBD2
abundance: -
v_gene: TRBV5-1
CDR3aa: CASSRGTTLYNEQFF
CDR3nt: TGCGCCAGCAGCCGCGGGACTACCCTCTACAATGAGCAGTTCTTC

j_gene: TRBJ2-5
d_gene: -
abundance: -
v_gene: TRBV18
CDR3aa: CASSPPEVVETQYF
CDR3nt: TGTGCCAGCTCACCACCAGAGGTTGTAGAGACCCAGTACTTC

j_gene: TRBJ1-3
d_gene: -
abundance: -
v_gene: TRBV5-1
CDR3aa: CASSPFSGNTIYF
CDR3nt: TGCGCCAGCAGCCCATTCTCTGGAAACACCATATATTTT

j_gene: TRBJ2-2
d_gene: TRBD2
abundance: -
v_gene: TRBV11-2
CDR3aa: CASSLVTSGTYTGELFF
CDR3nt: TGTGCCAGCAGCTTAGTGACTAGCGGGACATACACCGGGGAGCTGTTTTTT

j_gene: TRBJ2-7
d_gene: TRBD1
abundance: -
v_gene: TRBV30
CDR3aa: CAWSPGTATYEQYF
CDR3nt: TGTGCCTGGAGTCCTGGGACAGCCACCTACGAGCAGTACTTC

j_gene: TRBJ1-2
d_gene: TRBD1
abundance: -
v_gene: TRBV6-1
CDR3aa: CASSVQGGYNYGYTF
CDR3nt: TGTGCCAGCAGTGTCCAGGGGGGCTATAACTATGGCTACACCTTC

j_gene: TRBJ2-1
d_gene: -
abundance: -
v_gene: TRBV5-6
CDR3aa: CASSPEGGAGNEQFF
CDR3nt: TGTGCCAGCAGCCCCGAGGGGGGGGCGGGCAATGAGCAGTTCTTC

j_gene: TRBJ2-3
d_gene: TRBD1
abundance: -
v_gene: TRBV19
CDR3aa: CASSHDRGPYDTQYF
CDR3nt: TGTGCCAGTAGCCATGACAGGGGGCCTTATGATACGCAGTATTTT

j_gene: TRBJ2-1
d_gene: -
abundance: -
v_gene: TRBV5-6
CDR3aa: CASSPVGWRNEQFF
CDR3nt: TGTGCCAGCAGCCCTGTCGGCTGGCGCAATGAGCAGTTCTTC

j_gene: TRBJ2-7
d_gene: TRBD2
abundance: -
v_gene: TRBV5-1
CDR3aa: CASSLDRTSGGLSYEQYF
CDR3nt: TGCGCCAGCAGCTTGGATAGGACTAGCGGGGGCCTTTCCTACGAGCAGTACTTC

j_gene: TRBJ2-1
d_gene: -
abundance: -
v_gene: TRBV29-1
CDR3aa: CSGQNNEQFF
CDR3nt: TGCAGCGGTCAAAACAATGAGCAGTTCTTC